Sequencing of this T cell receptor beta chain was carried out in a study of shared clonotypes between healthy human individuals. Germline CDR1 is SGHRS and CDR2 is YFSETQ. After removal of 4 bases from V and 5 bases from J, the junction contained 10 bases not matched to a gene. This CDR3 is 15 amino acids long. TCRdb's table, derived via immunoSEQ multiplex PCR, lists solely in-frame clones and lacks some. Of hundreds of thousands of clones in the sample, nearly 97% were seen once. CD8 cells regarded as naive lacked CD45RO, were positively chosen for CCR7, and omitted terminally differentiated effector memory CD45RA+ cells.

The sequenced sample consisted of naive CD8+ T cells sorted from blood. The clonotype comes from a woman aged 25 to 39 in good health. This chain uses TRBV5-1 with TRBJ2-7, with 9 positions matching TRBD1. In nucleotides, the CDR3 is TGCGCCAGCAGCGGCGGGACAGGGCTTTCCAACGAGCAGTACTTC. It yields the protein CASSGGTGLSNEQYF. The complete variable domain, with remaining parts taken from reference TRBV5-1 and TRBJ2-7, reads KAGVTQTPRYLIKTRGQQVTLSCSPISGHRSVSWYQQTPGQGLQFLFEYFSETQRNKGNFPGRFSGRQFSNSRSEMNVSTLELGDSALYLCASSGGTGLSNEQYFGPGTRLTVT.